Presented here are 32 T cell receptor beta chains from one specimen sequenced in a study of a mutant IDH1 vaccine in newly diagnosed glioma. No antigen has been identified for these receptors. Time point noted: week 11, during vaccination. Topical imiquimod was applied with each vaccine dose, which held 300 ug of mutant IDH1 20-mer peptide. Clones were sequenced by immunoSEQ multiplex PCR, and TCRdb holds only the in-frame ones, with some missing. The table lists some 120,000 clones, roughly 75% of them singletons. The sequencing here drew on PBMCs, taken from a glioma patient whose treatment included an IDH1 peptide vaccine. The source of these receptors is a man between 35 and 55 years old with glioma.

The V call is TRBV28, the J call TRBJ1-1; D call uncertain. V lost 5 bases to trimming and J lost 3 bases, with 13 bases between them. The germline CDR1 and CDR2 sequences are MDHEN and SYDVKM. The CDR3 has 14 residues. The CDR3 region has the DNA TGTGCCAGCAGTGAGGGCAGGCGGGACACTGAAGCTTTCTTT. This translates into CASSEGRRDTEAFF.

V usage is TRBV5-5 and J usage is TRBJ1-4; 7 bases agree with TRBD1. The CDR3 sequence is 14 residues long. Germline trimming cut 7 bases from V and 4 bases from J; bases unmatched to any gene: 7. From germline, CDR1 is SGHKS and CDR2 YYEKEE (reference sequence). Here the CDR3 DNA reads TGTGCCAGCCATGGGGACAGCTATAATGAAAAACTGTTTTTT. Its protein product is CASHGDSYNEKLFF.

Only a few counts were recorded for this clone. The chain is built from TRBV20-1 and TRBJ1-2, with D possibly TRBD1 on 5 matching bases. CDR1 DFQATT and CDR2 SNEGSKA come from the germline V gene (reference sequence). V gave up 1 base and J gave up 6 bases, with 6 bases separating them. The CDR3 sequence is 11 residues long. CDR3 DNA sequence: TGCAGTGCTAGAGGGGACGATGGCTACACCTTC. The encoded protein is CSARGDDGYTF.

The rearrangement links TRBV30 to TRBJ2-3; 9 nucleotides agree with TRBD1. V shed 4 bases, J shed 6 bases, and the junction held 5 bases outside the gene matches. CDR3 size: 13 residues. Germline CDR1 is GTSNPN and CDR2 is SVGIG (reference sequence). The CDR3 region has the DNA TGTGCCTGGAACACAGGGGGCGCGGATACGCAGTATTTT. Amino acids: CAWNTGGADTQYF.

CDR3 in DNA: TGTGCCAGCAGCTTCTCTAGCGGGAGCTACAATGAGCAGTTCTTC. Its protein product is CASSFSSGSYNEQFF. This sequence joins TRBV7-2 and TRBJ2-1, with 10 bases aligning to TRBD2. Germline trimming cut 3 bases from V and 3 bases from J; bases unmatched to any gene: 2. This CDR3 spans 15 amino acids. In germline, CDR1 is SGHTA, CDR2 FQGNSA.

The chain joins TRBV6-5 to TRBJ2-6; D is undetermined. Trimming pared 2 bases from V and 5 bases from J, leaving 10 bases between. The length of the CDR3 is 15 residues. Germline CDR1 and CDR2: MNHEY and SVGAGI. CDR3 residues: CASSYGSGRANVLTF. CDR3 DNA: TGTGCCAGCAGTTACGGGTCTGGTCGGGCCAACGTCCTGACTTTC.

The chain links TRBV5-1 to TRBJ2-1; D remains ambiguous. Germline CDR1 and CDR2: SGHRS and YFSETQ. The CDR3 is 11 residues long. Between the trimmed V and J ends, which lost 1 base and 9 bases, there was a span of 5 bases. This chain's CDR3 is CASSLNTEQFF. The CDR3 DNA follows: TGCGCCAGCAGCTTGAATACTGAGCAGTTCTTC.

The rearrangement joins TRBV27 to TRBJ2-7, with 8 positions matching TRBD2. V trimming: 4 bases; J trimming: 2 bases; junction bases outside the gene matches: 7. This CDR3 contains 15 residues. From germline, CDR1 is MNHEY and CDR2 SMNVEV (reference sequence). CDR3 protein: CASSYQLAATYEQYF. CDR3 bases: TGTGCCAGCAGTTATCAACTAGCGGCTACCTACGAGCAGTACTTC.

The J gene is TRBJ1-5, the V gene TRBV14; 7 bases fit TRBD1. After removal of 4 bases from V and 5 bases from J, the junction contained 5 bases not matched to a gene. From germline, CDR1 is SGHDN and CDR2 FVKESK. CDR3 length equals 14 residues. The CDR3 DNA reads TGTGCCAGCAGCCCTACCACAGGGGATCAGCCCCAGCATTTT. Its protein is CASSPTTGDQPQHF.

The rearrangement links TRBV6-1 to TRBJ2-5, with 7 positions matching TRBD2. The CDR3 covers 13 residues. V dropped 10 bases and J dropped 5; count of bases not matched to a gene: 10. Germline CDR1 and CDR2: MNHNS and SASEGT. DNA for the CDR3: TGTGCCATGGGGGGGGTAAATCGGGAGACCCAGTACTTC. It translates to CAMGGVNRETQYF.

This chain connects TRBV4-3 to TRBJ2-3; TRBD1 might be the D (6 bases). This CDR3 contains 15 residues. Germline V gene sequence: CDR1 LGHNA, CDR2 YSLEER. Deletions cut 0 bases from V and 5 bases from J, with 12 bases between. The DNA for the CDR3 is TGCGCCAGCAGCCAAGATCAAACAGGGCAAGATACGCAGTATTTT. Translation: CASSQDQTGQDTQYF.

This sequence joins TRBV5-6 and TRBJ2-2, with TRBD2 matching over 7 bases. Germline lookup yields CDR1 SGHDT and CDR2 YYEEEE. V lost 4 bases to trimming and J lost 5 bases; unmatched junction nucleotides: 5. This CDR3 has 14 residues. The CDR3 DNA reads as TGTGCCAGCAGCGCCGGACTAGGGACCGGGGAGCTGTTTTTT. It is translated as CASSAGLGTGELFF.

This rearrangement joins TRBV18 to TRBJ2-3, with 13 bases lining up with TRBD2. CDR1 and CDR2 from the germline V gene are KGHSH and LQKENI. V was clipped by 3 bases and J by 4 bases; unmatched bases: 7. The CDR3 consists of 17 residues. CDR3 in DNA: TGTGCCAGCTCACCCACTAGCGGGGGGGCCGGGTCAGATACGCAGTATTTT. As protein: CASSPTSGGAGSDTQYF.

This chain connects TRBV30 to TRBJ2-3; 7 bases match TRBD1. Trimming cost V 2 bases and J 0 bases; bases outside gene matches: 2. Germline CDR1 and CDR2: GTSNPN and SVGIG (reference sequence). The CDR3 sequence is 14 residues long. CDR3 region: CAWSRDSSTDTQYF. CDR3 sequence (DNA): TGTGCCTGGAGTAGGGACAGTAGCACAGATACGCAGTATTTT.

The rearrangement links TRBV10-3 to TRBJ1-4, with TRBD1 as a possible D gene (5 bases). Germline V gives CDR1 ENHRY, CDR2 SYGVKD. The CDR3 loop spans 14 amino acids. V lost 6 bases and J lost 5, with 13 bases in between. CDR3 residues: CAIRSGQSNEKLFF. The CDR3, as DNA: TGTGCCATCAGATCGGGGCAGTCCAATGAAAAACTGTTTTTT.

The gene calls are TRBV7-2 and TRBJ1-5; D not certain. V lost 4 bases, J lost 4 bases, and 5 bases lay in between. Germline V lookup: CDR1 SGHTA, CDR2 FQGNSA. The CDR3 has 12 residues. DNA of the CDR3: TGTGCCAGCAGCTGGCAGAATCAGCCCCAGCATTTT. Protein: CASSWQNQPQHF.

This clone was detected once. The rearrangement uses TRBV27 and TRBJ2-5; TRBD2 agrees at 10 bases. The length of the CDR3 is 23 residues. The V gene's germline CDR1 is MNHEY and CDR2 SMNVEV (reference sequence). The ends lost 2 bases at V and 3 bases at J; junction bases unmatched: 27. CDR3 DNA: TGTGCCAGCAGTTTACTAGCGGGAGTGGGGGAACCCCCGCCTCAACCTCCTGAAGAGACCCAGTACTTC. Translation gives CASSLLAGVGEPPPQPPEETQYF.

This rearrangement joins TRBV6-4 to TRBJ2-3, with 10 bases identical to TRBD2. CDR1 is MRHNA, CDR2 SNTAGT, per germline. V was pared by 6 bases and J by 0 bases, with 3 bases of the junction left unmatched. This CDR3 spans 15 amino acids. The CDR3 loop is CASSLAGGSTDTQYF. The CDR3 DNA follows: TGTGCCAGCAGCTTAGCGGGGGGTAGCACAGATACGCAGTATTTT.

The chain is built from TRBV10-1 and TRBJ2-2; TRBD1 matches 7 bases. The CDR3 extends over 18 amino acids. V dropped 3 bases and J dropped 6; count of bases not matched to a gene: 16. Germline V gene lookup returns CDR1 WNHNN and CDR2 SYGVQD (reference sequence). This CDR3 reads CASSDNGRQGLFPGELFF. The DNA of the CDR3 is TGCGCCAGCAGTGATAACGGCCGACAGGGATTATTTCCCGGGGAGCTGTTTTTT.

This sequence joins TRBV5-1 and TRBJ1-2; TRBD1 matches 7 bases. The CDR3 is 15 residues long. The germline gives CDR1 SGHRS, CDR2 YFSETQ. With V trimmed by 0 bases and J by 4 bases, 6 bases remained unmatched. CDR3 residues: CASSLAPGTAYGYTF. The CDR3 region has the DNA TGCGCCAGCAGCTTGGCTCCCGGGACAGCCTATGGCTACACCTTC.

The rearrangement links TRBV29-1 to TRBJ2-3; 10 bases map to TRBD2. This CDR3 has 15 amino acids. Per the germline V gene, CDR1 is SQVTM and CDR2 is ANQGSEA. V lost 8 bases and J lost 1; bases outside the gene matches: 9. The CDR3 DNA reads TGCAGCATTGGGGAGGGGACTAGCGGCACAGATACGCAGTATTTT. Translating gives CSIGEGTSGTDTQYF.

This chain links TRBV6-6 with TRBJ1-2, with 9 bases fitting TRBD1. This CDR3 region has 16 residues. V gave up 6 bases and J gave up 0 bases; unmatched junction bases: 8. In germline, CDR1 is MNHNY, CDR2 SVGAGI (reference sequence). The DNA of the CDR3 is TGTGCCAGCAGCTCCGGGACAGGGAGACCTAACTATGGCTACACCTTC. Translated: CASSSGTGRPNYGYTF.

The V gene is TRBV7-6, the J gene TRBJ2-7; D possibly matches TRBD1 or TRBD2 (5 bases each). V was clipped by 1 base and J by 7 bases, with 23 bases between them. The CDR3 sequence is 17 residues long. CDR1 and CDR2 (germline): SGHVS, FNYEAQ. The CDR3 spells CASSLVPPGTGFNEQYF. The CDR3 region has the DNA TGTGCCAGCAGCTTAGTACCACCCGGGACCGGGTTTAATGAGCAGTACTTC.

The chain couples TRBV21-1 to TRBJ1-2. TRBV21-1 is an annotated pseudogene. The CDR3 consists of 12 residues. The CDR3 is CASEGRGYGYTF. The CDR3 DNA is TGTGCCTCCGAGGGAAGGGGCTATGGCTACACCTTC.

V gene TRBV7-2 combines with J gene TRBJ2-7; D is perhaps TRBD1 (5 bases). Germline V CDR1 and CDR2: SGHTA, FQGNSA. The CDR3 sequence is 15 residues long. The V end was cut by 1 base, the J end by 1 base, with 11 bases between. The CDR3 coding sequence is TGTGCCAGCAGCTTAGAGCACAGGCTATCCTACGAGCAGTACTTC. Protein: CASSLEHRLSYEQYF.

The rearrangement joins TRBV14 to TRBJ2-7; TRBD1 is a possible D gene (5 bases). Trimming left V 4 bases short and J 3 bases short, with 10 bases between. The CDR3 totals 13 residues. The germline gives CDR1 SGHDN, CDR2 FVKESK. The CDR3 here is CASSRTTDYEQYF. The CDR3 DNA is TGTGCCAGCAGCCGGACAACCGACTACGAGCAGTACTTC.

This clone appeared once. The chain carries TRBV5-1 and TRBJ2-5; possible D gene TRBD2, 6 bases. There are 14 residues in the CDR3. Trimming cost V 4 bases and J 0 bases, with 10 bases left between them. In germline, CDR1 is SGHRS, CDR2 YFSETQ. CDR3 amino acids: CASSAGTYQETQYF. The CDR3 nucleotides read TGCGCCAGCAGCGCCGGGACTTACCAAGAGACCCAGTACTTC.

The chain joins TRBV5-1 to TRBJ2-5, with 8 positions matching TRBD2. Per germline, CDR1 SGHRS and CDR2 YFSETQ. The CDR3 sequence is 14 residues long. V lost 0 bases, J lost 7 bases, and 5 bases stayed unmatched. Here the CDR3 reads CASSLGSGEGTQYF. CDR3 coding DNA: TGCGCCAGCAGCTTGGGTAGCGGGGAGGGGACCCAGTACTTC.

This rearrangement joins TRBV2 to TRBJ1-2, with TRBD1 as a possible D gene (5 bases). Germline-derived CDR1 and CDR2 are SNHLY and FYNNEI. This CDR3 spans 14 amino acids. The ends were cut back, 7 bases at V and 0 bases at J, with 12 bases in the middle. This chain's CDR3 is CASIRGETNYGYTF. In DNA form, the CDR3 reads TGTGCCAGCATAAGAGGGGAGACTAACTATGGCTACACCTTC.

This chain uses TRBV5-6 with TRBJ2-5, with 12 nucleotides matching TRBD2. CDR1 is SGHDT, CDR2 YYEEEE, per germline. There are 15 residues in the CDR3. After removal of 4 bases from V and 2 bases from J, the junction contained 3 bases not matched to a gene. CDR3 nucleotide sequence: TGTGCCAGCAGCATAGGACTAGCGGGGCAAGAGACCCAGTACTTC. Amino acid sequence: CASSIGLAGQETQYF.

This chain links TRBV4-3 with TRBJ1-5, with D possibly being TRBD1 (5 bases). V shed 0 bases and J shed 6 bases, with 12 bases lying between them. Germline V lookup: CDR1 LGHNA, CDR2 YSLEER. There are 15 residues in the CDR3. DNA of the CDR3: TGCGCCAGCAGCCAAGATCTAAGGGGTAGTCAGCCCCAGCATTTT. Translation: CASSQDLRGSQPQHF.

The CDR3: CASSQDRVMIANYGYTF. CDR3 nucleotide sequence: TGCGCCAGCAGCCAAGATCGCGTGATGATTGCTAACTATGGCTACACCTTC. The rearrangement links TRBV4-3 to TRBJ1-2; no reliable D call. The ends were cut back, 0 bases at V and 0 bases at J, with 14 bases in the middle. There are 17 residues in the CDR3. The germline V gene has CDR1 LGHNA and CDR2 YSLEER.